Listed here is a single T cell receptor beta chain. Profiled with immunoSEQ multiplex PCR; TCRdb holds only in-frame clones, not every one. The sample contains about 14,000 clones, about 77% of which appear only once. This sample was included in a study of tumor-infiltrating lymphocytes in localized non-small cell lung cancer. Germline assignment: CDR1 MRHNA and CDR2 SNTAGT. This CDR3 has 16 amino acids. V trimming: 6 bases; J trimming: 0 bases; junction bases outside the gene matches: 7. This chain joins TRBV6-4 and TRBJ2-2; 7 bases agree with TRBD1. The source of this sequence is a human donor with non-small cell lung cancer. Sequenced input: lung tumor tissue. DNA of the CDR3: TGTGCCAGCAGCTCCGGGACAGCTGCGAACACCGGGGAGCTGTTTTTT. Protein product: CASSSGTAANTGELFF.